Listed here are 5 T cell receptor beta chains from one sample, sequenced in a study of blood T cell repertoires in COVID-19. Sequencing used immunoSEQ multiplex PCR; TCRdb keeps in-frame clones, though not all of them. The sample yields more than 95,000 clones, approximately 90% seen once. Source material: peripheral blood. These receptors originate from a man aged 50 or older in a cohort sampled during active COVID-19.

This clone was seen just once. J is TRBJ1-1 and V is TRBV20-1; D is perhaps TRBD1 (6 bases). The germline gives CDR1 DFQATT, CDR2 SNEGSKA (reference sequence). With 3 bases removed from V and 8 bases from J, the gap between germline ends came to 19 bases. The CDR3 consists of 14 residues. The CDR3 loop is CSASSPHKGTEAFF. The CDR3 DNA is TGCAGTGCTAGTTCGCCCCACAAGGGGACAGAAGCTTTCTTT.

Many counts were recorded for this clone. This rearrangement joins TRBV11-2 to TRBJ2-4, with 11 bases aligning to TRBD2. The germline CDR1 and CDR2 sequences are SGHAT and FQNNGV. The CDR3 is made up of 16 amino acids. J gave up 1 base and V 6 bases, and 5 bases lay outside the gene matches. The chain's CDR3 is CASRRPSGGAKNIQYF. The CDR3 region has the DNA TGTGCCAGCAGACGACCTAGCGGGGGGGCCAAAAACATTCAGTACTTC.

CDR3: CASIPGRGGTGELFF. Here the CDR3 DNA reads TGTGCCAGTATCCCTGGAAGGGGGGGCACCGGGGAGCTGTTTTTT. The rearrangement uses TRBV19 and TRBJ2-2, with a possible D match to TRBD2 (7 bases). Germline lookup yields CDR1 LNHDA and CDR2 SQIVND (reference sequence). Deletions cut 7 bases from V and 4 bases from J, with 16 bases between. CDR3 size: 15 residues.

This clone showed up just a few times. The gene calls are TRBV4-1 and TRBJ1-5; no reliable D call. V shed 1 base and J shed 0 bases, with 13 bases lying between them. This CDR3 is 17 amino acids long. CDR1 MGHRA and CDR2 YSYEKL come from the germline V gene. This chain's CDR3 is CASSQGTKPYSNQPQHF. CDR3 DNA sequence: TGCGCCAGCAGCCAAGGAACTAAACCTTATAGCAATCAGCCCCAGCATTTT.

This chain joins TRBV18 and TRBJ2-1, with TRBD1 matching 10 bases. CDR3 length: 14 amino acids. Germline trimming cut 4 bases from V and 8 bases from J; bases unmatched to any gene: 5. Germline CDR1 is KGHSH and CDR2 is LQKENI. The CDR3 DNA is TGTGCCAGCTCACAGGACAGGGGGTCGGATGAGCAGTTCTTC. Protein sequence: CASSQDRGSDEQFF.